This record concerns one TCR beta chain sequence. Antigen specificity is unknown. Both 60 Vbeta primers and 13 Jbeta primers went into the PCR. Libraries were prepared by immunoSEQ multiplex PCR; TCRdb keeps only in-frame clonotypes and omits some of them. The repertoire includes under 150,000 clones, around 68% of them detected once, and roughly 4.2% sits in the top ten. The CDR3 has 14 residues. Germline V gene sequence: CDR1 SGHTA, CDR2 FQGNSA. The trim removed 4 bases at V and 8 bases at J, leaving 6 bases unmatched. The record originates from a study of cytomegalovirus exposure and HLA in healthy donors. Study results and limitations: Most sequenced TCRs were rare (though some public TCRs occurred in many donors). Among TCR beta chains of equal frequency, HLA-associated ones were more clonally expanded in a later analysis.

This chain connects TRBV7-2 to TRBJ1-4; 8 bases map to TRBD1. Sequencing used PBMCs. This clonotype was sampled from a woman in her thirties or forties in good health and CMV-seropositive. In nucleotides, the CDR3 is TGTGCCAGCAGCTCGACAGGGGCGAAGGAAAAACTGTTTTTT. Its protein is CASSSTGAKEKLFF.